Shown below are 24 T cell receptor beta chains from a single sample sequenced in a study of T cells after yellow fever vaccination. A single record per CDR3 protein comes from TCRdb applying MiXCR to the 5' RACE reads. The table has about 320,000 distinct CDR3 sequences, over 3.5% seen once. Sample: PBMCs, taken 15 days after the yellow fever booster vaccination. These receptors all stem from a man between 18 and 29 years old who received the YFV17D yellow fever vaccine.

This clonotype has at least ten counts. The rearrangement joins TRBV6-1 to TRBJ2-7; D gene uncertain. CDR3 length equals 13 residues. The V gene lost 2 bases and the J gene lost 0 bases, with 5 bases spanning the gap. Germline CDR1 MNHNS, CDR2 SASEGT. The DNA for the CDR3 is TGTGCCAGCAGTGAAAGGGACTCCTACGAGCAGTACTTC. Protein sequence: CASSERDSYEQYF.

There are many counts of this clonotype. V is TRBV29-1 and J is TRBJ1-1; 9 bases agree with TRBD1. The germline V gene encodes CDR1 SQVTM and CDR2 ANQGSEA. The ends lost 6 bases at V and 6 bases at J; junction bases unmatched: 8. CDR3 length: 13 residues. The CDR3 is CSVWGQGGSEAFF. CDR3 DNA sequence: TGCAGCGTGTGGGGACAGGGTGGGTCTGAAGCTTTCTTT.

This clonotype was picked up many times. The chain is built from TRBV12-3 or TRBV12-4 and TRBJ2-3; 7 bases align to TRBD1. CDR3 length: 16 amino acids. The ends lost 3 bases at V and 2 bases at J; junction bases unmatched: 8. This CDR3 is CASSLDRSSPTDTQYF. The CDR3 DNA reads TGTGCCAGCAGTTTGGACAGGTCCTCCCCCACAGATACGCAGTATTTT.

The table lists this clonotype with a few counts. The rearrangement uses TRBV4-3 and TRBJ2-1, with D possibly TRBD1 on 5 matching bases. Deletions cut 1 base from V and 3 bases from J, with 10 bases between. The CDR3 covers 15 residues. Germline-derived CDR1 and CDR2 are LGHNA and YSLEER. The CDR3 DNA follows: TGCGCCAGCAGCCAAGTGATCGACAGCTACAATGAGCAGTTCTTC. Its protein is CASSQVIDSYNEQFF.

The V and J genes are TRBV7-2 and TRBJ1-1; no clear D gene. Looked up from germline, CDR1 is SGHTA and CDR2 is FQGNSA. CDR3 size: 15 residues. The V gene lost 5 bases and the J gene lost 1 base, with 14 bases spanning the gap. The CDR3 DNA follows: TGTGCCAGCAGCAACAACCGGGCCCCGAACACTGAAGCTTTCTTT. Amino acid sequence: CASSNNRAPNTEAFF.

This clonotype was seen a few times. The gene calls are TRBV5-5 and TRBJ2-2, with D perhaps being TRBD1 or TRBD2 (6 bases each). The CDR3 sequence is 14 residues long. In germline, CDR1 is SGHKS, CDR2 YYEKEE (reference sequence). The germline V and J ends were trimmed by 4 bases and 8 bases, with 15 bases remaining between them. CDR3 amino acids: CASSPGTGRGELFF. Here the CDR3 DNA reads TGTGCCAGCAGCCCCGGAACAGGGAGGGGGGAGCTGTTTTTT.

This clonotype occurred many times. The chain links TRBV5-6 to TRBJ1-5, with TRBD1 identical over 8 bases. Germline V gene sequence: CDR1 SGHDT, CDR2 YYEEEE. Trimming at V came to 1 base and at J to 5 bases, leaving 5 bases not matched to a gene. The CDR3 contains 15 residues. CDR3 loop: CASSLRGTGHQPQHF. CDR3 bases: TGTGCCAGCAGCTTGCGCGGGACAGGTCATCAGCCCCAGCATTTT.

The V call is TRBV7-2, the J call TRBJ1-2; 7 bases match TRBD1. V dropped 5 bases and J dropped 4; count of bases not matched to a gene: 10. Germline CDR1 and CDR2: SGHTA and FQGNSA. The CDR3 is 15 residues long. CDR3 protein: CASSPLWDSFYGYTF. The CDR3 nucleotides read TGTGCCAGCAGCCCTTTATGGGACAGCTTCTATGGCTACACCTTC.

V usage is TRBV7-2 and J usage is TRBJ2-5; D tentatively reads TRBD1 or TRBD2 (5 bases each). CDR1 and CDR2 (germline): SGHTA, FQGNSA. This CDR3 has 13 amino acids. V was pared by 3 bases and J by 4 bases, with 9 bases between. The CDR3 DNA follows: TGTGCCAGCAGCTTCTCGAGGGGAGAGACCCAGTACTTC. Protein product: CASSFSRGETQYF.

In nucleotides, the CDR3 is TGTGCCAGCAGCTCCGGGACAGGACTTGAGCAGTTCTTC. Amino acids: CASSSGTGLEQFF. This chain connects TRBV7-3 to TRBJ2-1, with TRBD1 matching 8 bases. CDR1 is SGHTA, CDR2 FQGTGA, per germline. With V trimmed by 4 bases and J by 9 bases, 5 bases remained unmatched. This CDR3 is 13 amino acids long.

This clonotype has ten or more counts. The J gene is TRBJ1-2, the V gene TRBV20-1, with D maybe TRBD1 (5 bases). The germline V and J ends were trimmed by 3 bases and 8 bases, with 19 bases remaining between them. CDR1 and CDR2 (germline): DFQATT, SNEGSKA (reference sequence). The CDR3 has 14 amino acids. The CDR3 loop is CSASPLGGEGGYTF. The CDR3 coding sequence is TGCAGTGCTAGCCCCCTAGGTGGAGAGGGGGGCTACACCTTC.

This clonotype came up many times. The chain recombines TRBV12-3 or TRBV12-4 with TRBJ2-2; D not certain. The CDR3 totals 14 residues. V was shortened by 6 bases and J by 6 bases, with 14 bases between the two germline ends. In DNA form, the CDR3 reads TGTGCCAGCAGGGGTCTCTTTCCGGCCGGGGAGCTGTTTTTT. It codes for CASRGLFPAGELFF.

This clonotype has just a few counts. This chain joins TRBV20-1 and TRBJ2-3; 11 nucleotides match TRBD2. Losses at the gene ends were 5 bases for V and 6 bases for J; bases not matched to a gene: 13. The CDR3 length is 16 residues. CDR1 and CDR2 (germline): DFQATT, SNEGSKA (reference sequence). The CDR3 DNA reads as TGCAGTGCTGATGCTAGCGGGGGGTACACACTCGATACGCAGTATTTT. It specifies CSADASGGYTLDTQYF.

This clonotype has a handful of counts. The chain couples TRBV27 to TRBJ1-2; TRBD1 might be the D (6 bases). This CDR3 is built from 14 residues. CDR1 and CDR2 (germline): MNHEY, SMNVEV (reference sequence). V was shortened by 4 bases and J by 4 bases, with 13 bases between the two germline ends. The CDR3 nucleotides read TGTGCCAGCAGTTCTTACAGGGCTTTCTATGGCTACACCTTC. This translates into CASSSYRAFYGYTF.

This clonotype showed up many times. DNA for the CDR3: TGTGCCAGCGGAACCGACTGGCCGTATGGCTACACCTTC. It codes for CASGTDWPYGYTF. This sequence joins TRBV6-2 or TRBV6-3 and TRBJ1-2; D is ambiguous. Germline-derived CDR1 and CDR2 are MNHEY and SVGEGT. This CDR3 is 13 amino acids long. V was trimmed by 8 bases and J by 5 bases, leaving 15 bases between them.

This chain joins TRBV30 and TRBJ1-1, with TRBD1 matching over 8 bases. Trimming removed 5 bases from V and 5 bases from J; junction bases left unmatched: 7. CDR1 GTSNPN and CDR2 SVGIG come from the germline V gene (reference sequence). This CDR3 has 13 residues. CDR3 DNA sequence: TGTGCCTGGGGCCAGGGGGCTGGGACTGAAGCTTTCTTT. It specifies CAWGQGAGTEAFF.

V usage is TRBV6-5 and J usage is TRBJ2-7; no clear D gene. V gave up 6 bases and J gave up 4 bases, with 13 bases separating them. Per germline, CDR1 MNHEY and CDR2 SVGAGI. CDR3 size: 13 residues. The DNA of the CDR3 is TGTGCCAGCAGCACCCGGCGTGGGTACGAGCAGTACGTC. Its protein product is CASSTRRGYEQYV.

This clonotype was found many times. This chain joins TRBV13 and TRBJ2-3, with TRBD2 matching over 13 bases. V dropped 4 bases and J dropped 1; count of bases not matched to a gene: 5. Germline CDR1 reads PRHDT; CDR2 reads FYEKMQ (reference sequence). The CDR3 sequence is 17 residues long. CDR3 sequence reads: CASSWRTSGGGTDTQYF. Written as DNA, the CDR3 is TGTGCCAGCAGCTGGCGGACTAGCGGGGGAGGCACAGATACGCAGTATTTT. Drawing the rest from reference TRBV13 and TRBJ2-3, the complete variable domain is AAGVIQSPRHLIKEKRETATLKCYPIPRHDTVYWYQQGPGQDPQFLISFYEKMQSDKGSIPDRFSAQQFSDYHSELNMSSLELGDSALYFCASSWRTSGGGTDTQYFGPGTRLTVL.

The V call is TRBV7-2, the J call TRBJ1-2, with D possibly being TRBD1 (5 bases). The CDR3 totals 13 residues. Germline CDR1 and CDR2: SGHTA and FQGNSA. V shed 5 bases and J shed 4 bases, with 11 bases lying between them. The CDR3 region has the DNA TGTGCCAGCAGCGGCGGACACCCCTATGGCTACACCTTC. This gives the protein CASSGGHPYGYTF. Full variable domain (outside the CDR3, taken from reference TRBV7-2 and TRBJ1-2): GAGVSQSPSNKVTEKGKDVELRCDPISGHTALYWYRQSLGQGLEFLIYFQGNSAPDKSGLPSDRFSAERTGGSVSTLTIQRTQQEDSAVYLCASSGGHPYGYTFGSGTRLTVV.

The chain links TRBV18 to TRBJ2-2, with a tentative D call TRBD1 (7 bases). This CDR3 region has 14 residues. V lost 3 bases, J lost 9 bases, and 14 bases lay in between. Germline-derived CDR1 and CDR2 are KGHSH and LQKENI. The CDR3 DNA follows: TGTGCCAGCTCACCTCAGGGGGGCCGGCGGGAGCTGTTTTTT. It codes for CASSPQGGRRELFF. The full variable domain, completed using reference TRBV18 and TRBJ2-2, is NAGVMQNPRHLVRRRGQEARLRCSPMKGHSHVYWYRQLPEEGLKFMVYLQKENIIDESGMPKERFSAEFPKEGPSILRIQQVVRGDSAAYFCASSPQGGRRELFFGEGSRLTVL.

At least ten counts were recorded for this clonotype. This sequence joins TRBV6-1 and TRBJ2-2; TRBD2 matches 9 bases. Germline CDR1 and CDR2: MNHNS and SASEGT. J lost 0 bases, V lost 6 bases, and 2 bases had no gene match. This CDR3 is 15 amino acids long. The CDR3, as DNA: TGTGCCAGCAGGATAGCGGGGGCGAACACCGGGGAGCTGTTTTTT. Amino acids: CASRIAGANTGELFF.

The genes are TRBV7-8 and TRBJ2-6, with 13 positions matching TRBD2. The CDR3 runs 18 residues. Trimming took 2 bases from V and 0 from J; bases not matched to a gene: 1. Germline assignment: CDR1 SGHVS and CDR2 FQNEAQ. The CDR3 coding sequence is TGTGCCAGCAGCTTAACTAGCGGGGGGGCCTCTGGGGCCAACGTCCTGACTTTC. Encoded protein: CASSLTSGGASGANVLTF.

This clonotype occurred many times. The chain couples TRBV9 to TRBJ1-1; D perhaps matches TRBD1 (6 bases). CDR3 size: 20 residues. Per the germline V gene, CDR1 is SGDLS and CDR2 is YYNGEE. V lost 1 base to trimming and J lost 4 bases, with 29 bases between them. CDR3 coding DNA: TGTGCCAGCAGCGTAAACCCCCAGGACAGCCAACGTTCGCGGTTCACTGAAGCTTTCTTT. This encodes CASSVNPQDSQRSRFTEAFF. Variable domain in full (rest from reference TRBV9 and TRBJ1-1): DSGVTQTPKHLITATGQRVTLRCSPRSGDLSVYWYQQSLDQGLQFLIQYYNGEERAKGNILERFSAQQFPDLHSELNLSSLELGDSALYFCASSVNPQDSQRSRFTEAFFGQGTRLTVV.

This clonotype came up a few times. The chain is built from TRBV20-1 and TRBJ1-1; D is unclear. The V end was cut by 0 bases, the J end by 8 bases, with 16 bases between. From germline, CDR1 is DFQATT and CDR2 SNEGSKA (reference sequence). The CDR3 extends over 14 amino acids. In DNA form, the CDR3 reads TGCAGTGCTAGAGATCCCACCAACACGCCCGAAGCTTTCTTT. Translated: CSARDPTNTPEAFF.